Listed below are T cell receptor beta chains from one sample, sequenced in a study of CD8 T cells in ankylosing spondylitis. TCRdb reprocessed the 5' RACE reads via MiXCR and lists one record per CDR3 protein. The table shows a few hundred thousand distinct CDR3 sequences, with roughly 10% occurring only once. The sample consisted of blood, either unsorted or a sorted T cell fraction (not recorded which). The receptors derive from a male donor with ankylosing spondylitis or in good health (not recorded which). Both conserved end residues are part of each CDR3. The D gene is left open where the match is weak. Only part of the rows carry a size: once, few, many, or a class if the clone is expanded.

clone size	D gene	V gene	J gene	CDR3 DNA	CDR3 protein
many	NA	TRBV20-1	TRBJ2-7	TGCAGTGCTAGAGCCCCCGCCGGGCGGACCTACGAGCAGTACTTC	CSARAPAGRTYEQYF
NA	NA	TRBV14	TRBJ2-3	TGTGCCAGCAGCCAGTGGACTACCAGCACAGATACGCAGTATTTT	CASSQWTTSTDTQYF
many	TRBD1	TRBV5-1	TRBJ2-1	TGCGCCAGCAGCTCGGGACAGGCTTACAATGAGCAGTTCTTC	CASSSGQAYNEQFF
few	TRBD2	TRBV5-1	TRBJ2-3	TGCGCCACCAGACTAGCGGGGGAGTACACAGATACGCAGTATTTT	CATRLAGEYTDTQYF
NA	NA	TRBV28	TRBJ2-7	TGTGCCAGCGTTGGGCGAGGCGGAAGCTCCTACGAGCAGTACTTC	CASVGRGGSSYEQYF
many	TRBD1	TRBV20-1	TRBJ2-7	TGCAGTGCTACCCCCGGGACAGGGGATTCCTACGAGCAGTACTTC	CSATPGTGDSYEQYF
few	TRBD2	TRBV5-1	TRBJ2-1	TGCGCCAGCAGCGGCGGACTAGCGGGTAACAATGAGCAGTTCTTC	CASSGGLAGNNEQFF
NA	NA	TRBV12-3/TRBV12-4	TRBJ2-7	TGTGCCAGCAAACTGACAGGTACCGAGCAGTACTTC	CASKLTGTEQYF
NA	NA	TRBV6-5	TRBJ1-5	TGTGCCAGCAGTTACTCGAGCTATAGCAATCAGCCCCAGCATTTT	CASSYSSYSNQPQHF
NA	NA	TRBV27	TRBJ2-7	TGTGCCAGCAGTCACAGACATCCGAGCTCCTACGAGCAGTACTTC	CASSHRHPSSYEQYF
many	TRBD1	TRBV7-6	TRBJ2-7	TGTGCCAGCAGCTTCTGGGACAGTAAAACCCCCAGGGAGCAGTACTTC	CASSFWDSKTPREQYF
few	NA	TRBV5-1	TRBJ2-1	TGCGCCAGCAGCTTCCTAACACAACCGGATGAGCAGTTCTTC	CASSFLTQPDEQFF
many	NA	TRBV27	TRBJ1-4	TGTGCCAGCAGTTTGGAAGACCCGCGGATTGAAAAACTGTTTTTT	CASSLEDPRIEKLFF
NA	NA	TRBV6-1	TRBJ2-5	TGTGCCAGCACCCCGGTCGGTACCGGGGAGACCCAGTATTTC	CASTPVGTGETQYF
many	NA	TRBV18	TRBJ1-2	TGTGCCAGCTCACCATCCCGGGGCTACACCTTC	CASSPSRGYTF
NA	TRBD2	TRBV20-1	TRBJ2-3	TGCAGTGCTAGAACTAGCGGGGTGAGCACAGATACGCAGTATTTT	CSARTSGVSTDTQYF
many	TRBD1	TRBV12-3/TRBV12-4	TRBJ2-2	TGTGCCAGCAGTTTTGGCCAGGGGGCCGGGGAGCTGTTTTTT	CASSFGQGAGELFF